These T cell receptor beta chains were read from a single sample in a study of T-cell reconstitution after alpha-beta-depleted transplantation in children. One entry per CDR3 protein results from TCRdb running MiXCR on the PCR reads. The table has 490,000 or so distinct CDR3 sequences, around 13% seen once; the top ten hold around 6%. The source was PBMCs from the stem cell graft donor, collected from the stem cell graft. Receptor source: a human donor who donated a stem cell graft to a child with combined immunodeficiency. Each CDR3 is given with its conserved first and last residue. D genes are given only for firm matches. Clone size is given for some rows only: seen once, a few or many times, or a class if the clone is expanded.

d_call: -; v_call: TRBV5-1; clone_size: few; j_call: TRBJ1-1; cdr3_nt: TGCGCCAGCGCCCCGACGGTGAACACTGAAGCTTTCTTT; cdr3_aa: CASAPTVNTEAFF
d_call: -; v_call: TRBV29-1; clone_size: many; j_call: TRBJ2-1; cdr3_nt: TGCAGCTTTGTGGGGGGGCCCAGCTCCTACAATGAGCAGTTCTTC; cdr3_aa: CSFVGGPSSYNEQFF
d_call: -; v_call: TRBV7-8; clone_size: many; j_call: TRBJ2-1; cdr3_nt: TGTGCCAGCAGCTTAGCTCGGTACAATGAGCAGTTCTTC; cdr3_aa: CASSLARYNEQFF
d_call: TRBD1; v_call: TRBV5-1; clone_size: few; j_call: TRBJ1-4; cdr3_nt: TGCGCCAGCCGCTCGGGGGACAGCCGGGGTGAAAAACTGTTTTTT; cdr3_aa: CASRSGDSRGEKLFF
d_call: TRBD1; v_call: TRBV6-1; clone_size: few; j_call: TRBJ2-4; cdr3_nt: TGTGCCAGCAGTCAGACGTCGGACAGGGTTGGATCCAAAAACATTCAGTACTTC; cdr3_aa: CASSQTSDRVGSKNIQYF
d_call: TRBD2; v_call: TRBV7-3; clone_size: -; j_call: TRBJ2-1; cdr3_nt: TGTGCCAGCAGCCTCCCTGGACTAGCGGACTACAATGAGCAGTTCTTC; cdr3_aa: CASSLPGLADYNEQFF
d_call: TRBD2; v_call: TRBV18; clone_size: many; j_call: TRBJ2-1; cdr3_nt: TGTGCCAGCTCACCAAGCGCGAATAGCGGGAGTACTGAGCAGTTCTTC; cdr3_aa: CASSPSANSGSTEQFF
d_call: -; v_call: TRBV27; clone_size: many; j_call: TRBJ2-1; cdr3_nt: TGTGCCAGCAGTTTTTCGTCAGCCTACAATGAGCAGTTCTTC; cdr3_aa: CASSFSSAYNEQFF
d_call: -; v_call: TRBV25-1; clone_size: -; j_call: TRBJ1-3; cdr3_nt: TGTGCCAGCAGTGGGCGGTCCTCTGGAAACACCATATATTTT; cdr3_aa: CASSGRSSGNTIYF
d_call: -; v_call: TRBV5-1; clone_size: many; j_call: TRBJ1-2; cdr3_nt: TGCGCCAGCAGCTTGGGGTACGGCCGGGGGCAGTCGGACTACACCTTC; cdr3_aa: CASSLGYGRGQSDYTF
d_call: -; v_call: TRBV28; clone_size: -; j_call: TRBJ2-6; cdr3_nt: TGTGCCAGCAGTATCCGGGACATAACCTCTGGGGCCAACGTCCTGACTTTC; cdr3_aa: CASSIRDITSGANVLTF
d_call: TRBD2; v_call: TRBV4-2; clone_size: once; j_call: TRBJ2-1; cdr3_nt: TGTGCCAGCAGCCAAGGAGGACTAGCGGTCTCCTACAATGAGCAGTTCTTC; cdr3_aa: CASSQGGLAVSYNEQFF
d_call: -; v_call: TRBV12-3/TRBV12-4; clone_size: many; j_call: TRBJ2-2; cdr3_nt: TGTGCCAGCAGCCTTTTGCGGGCCGGGGAGCTGTTTTTT; cdr3_aa: CASSLLRAGELFF
d_call: -; v_call: TRBV5-1; clone_size: -; j_call: TRBJ2-3; cdr3_nt: TGCGCCAGCAGCCAGGAGGTCCTCGGTAGTTTGACAGATACGCAGTATTTT; cdr3_aa: CASSQEVLGSLTDTQYF
d_call: -; v_call: TRBV27; clone_size: -; j_call: TRBJ2-7; cdr3_nt: TGTGCCAGCAGTTTATCGGCTCGGACAAGGCGAGGCTACGAGCAGTACTTC; cdr3_aa: CASSLSARTRRGYEQYF
d_call: -; v_call: TRBV5-1; clone_size: few; j_call: TRBJ2-3; cdr3_nt: TGCGCCAGCAGCACGGGGACATCCGCAGATACGCAGTATTTT; cdr3_aa: CASSTGTSADTQYF
d_call: -; v_call: TRBV12-3/TRBV12-4; clone_size: many; j_call: TRBJ2-1; cdr3_nt: TGTGCCAGCAGTTTAGCGTACAGCTCAAGCTCCTACAATGAGCAGTTCTTC; cdr3_aa: CASSLAYSSSSYNEQFF
d_call: -; v_call: TRBV27; clone_size: -; j_call: TRBJ2-5; cdr3_nt: TGTGCCAGCAAATGGGGCGGGGCCCAAGAGACCCAGTACTTC; cdr3_aa: CASKWGGAQETQYF
d_call: TRBD1; v_call: TRBV20-1; clone_size: -; j_call: TRBJ2-1; cdr3_nt: TGCAGTGCTAGAGATTTGGGACAGGGGGGGAATGAGCAGTTCTTC; cdr3_aa: CSARDLGQGGNEQFF
d_call: TRBD1; v_call: TRBV12-3/TRBV12-4; clone_size: -; j_call: TRBJ2-1; cdr3_nt: TGTGCCAGCAGTGATCCGGGACAGGGGCGACTAACCTACAATGAGCAGTTCTTC; cdr3_aa: CASSDPGQGRLTYNEQFF
d_call: -; v_call: TRBV6-1; clone_size: -; j_call: TRBJ1-5; cdr3_nt: TGTGCCAGCATGGGCGGAAGCAATCAGCCCCAGCATTTT; cdr3_aa: CASMGGSNQPQHF
d_call: -; v_call: TRBV12-3/TRBV12-4; clone_size: few; j_call: TRBJ1-5; cdr3_nt: TGTGCCAGCAGTAATCTCAGGGTTCAGCCCCAGCATTTT; cdr3_aa: CASSNLRVQPQHF
d_call: -; v_call: TRBV7-2; clone_size: few; j_call: TRBJ2-4; cdr3_nt: TGTGCCAGCAGCTTAGCGGGAACGACAGAAAAAAACATTCAGTACTTC; cdr3_aa: CASSLAGTTEKNIQYF
d_call: TRBD1; v_call: TRBV20-1; clone_size: -; j_call: TRBJ1-2; cdr3_nt: TGCAGTGCCCCCGACTCCAGACAGGGGGGTCTGGATGGCTACACCTTC; cdr3_aa: CSAPDSRQGGLDGYTF
d_call: TRBD1; v_call: TRBV7-6; clone_size: -; j_call: TRBJ1-2; cdr3_nt: TGTGCCAGCAGCCTACTCGGGGACAGGGTGACCTTC; cdr3_aa: CASSLLGDRVTF
d_call: -; v_call: TRBV2; clone_size: many; j_call: TRBJ2-1; cdr3_nt: TGTGCCAGCTCTAAAGCGAGGGGGACTCCCAATGAGCAGTTCTTC; cdr3_aa: CASSKARGTPNEQFF
d_call: -; v_call: TRBV12-3/TRBV12-4; clone_size: few; j_call: TRBJ2-1; cdr3_nt: TGTGCCAGCAGTTTAGACAGGGCCCCCGATGAGCAGTTCTTC; cdr3_aa: CASSLDRAPDEQFF
d_call: -; v_call: TRBV20-1; clone_size: few; j_call: TRBJ2-5; cdr3_nt: TGCAGTGCTCGCGGACTGCTGGCGAAACGGGAGACCCAGTACTTC; cdr3_aa: CSARGLLAKRETQYF
d_call: -; v_call: TRBV4-3; clone_size: few; j_call: TRBJ2-5; cdr3_nt: TGCGCCAGCAGCCAAGATAACACAAGTCCCGGGGAGACCCAGTACTTC; cdr3_aa: CASSQDNTSPGETQYF
d_call: -; v_call: TRBV10-3; clone_size: -; j_call: TRBJ2-1; cdr3_nt: TGTGCCATCAGTGAGTCGTGGGCTAGCGCTCCCAATGAGCAGTTCTTC; cdr3_aa: CAISESWASAPNEQFF
d_call: -; v_call: TRBV6-2/TRBV6-3; clone_size: -; j_call: TRBJ2-7; cdr3_nt: TGTGCCAGCAGTTACCCGGGCGTCTACGAGCAGTACTTC; cdr3_aa: CASSYPGVYEQYF
d_call: -; v_call: TRBV12-3/TRBV12-4; clone_size: few; j_call: TRBJ1-1; cdr3_nt: TGTGCCAGCACCTCTTTCGGAGGAGATGAAGCTTTCTTT; cdr3_aa: CASTSFGGDEAFF
d_call: TRBD1; v_call: TRBV20-1; clone_size: once; j_call: TRBJ2-6; cdr3_nt: TGCAGTGCTAGAGACCGGGACAGGGTACGCTCTGGGGCCAACGTCCTGACTTTC; cdr3_aa: CSARDRDRVRSGANVLTF
d_call: -; v_call: TRBV28; clone_size: -; j_call: TRBJ2-1; cdr3_nt: TGTGCCAGCAGTTGGCCGGGAGCGATCTACAATGAGCAGTTCTTC; cdr3_aa: CASSWPGAIYNEQFF
d_call: -; v_call: TRBV9; clone_size: few; j_call: TRBJ2-3; cdr3_nt: TGTGCCAGCAGCGTAGAAGGGGGCGGGAGCGCAGATACGCAGTATTTT; cdr3_aa: CASSVEGGGSADTQYF
d_call: -; v_call: TRBV7-9; clone_size: many; j_call: TRBJ2-6; cdr3_nt: TGTGCCAGCAGCTTAGGCCAGGGTGTCTCTGGGGCCAACGTCCTGACTTTC; cdr3_aa: CASSLGQGVSGANVLTF
d_call: -; v_call: TRBV4-3; clone_size: -; j_call: TRBJ2-7; cdr3_nt: TGCGCCAGCAGCCTCGGACCGGGACCCTCCTACGAGCAGTACTTC; cdr3_aa: CASSLGPGPSYEQYF
d_call: TRBD1; v_call: TRBV12-3/TRBV12-4; clone_size: -; j_call: TRBJ1-2; cdr3_nt: TGTGCCAGCAGTTGGGACAGGGAAGGGATTAACTATGGCTACACCTTC; cdr3_aa: CASSWDREGINYGYTF
d_call: -; v_call: TRBV12-3/TRBV12-4; clone_size: -; j_call: TRBJ1-2; cdr3_nt: TGTGCCAGCAGCCCCGACATCGTGGATGGCTACACCTTC; cdr3_aa: CASSPDIVDGYTF
d_call: TRBD1; v_call: TRBV29-1; clone_size: many; j_call: TRBJ2-5; cdr3_nt: TGCAGCGTGACTAGGGGACAGGGAAGAGAGACCCAGTACTTC; cdr3_aa: CSVTRGQGRETQYF
d_call: -; v_call: TRBV6-6; clone_size: -; j_call: TRBJ2-3; cdr3_nt: TGTGCCAGCCCCGATCCTTCCACAGATACGCAGTATTTT; cdr3_aa: CASPDPSTDTQYF
d_call: TRBD2; v_call: TRBV9; clone_size: -; j_call: TRBJ2-1; cdr3_nt: TGTGCCAGCAGCGCGCCCAGGACTAGCGGGTCGGGCGGGTTGTTCTACAATGAGCAGTTCTTC; cdr3_aa: CASSAPRTSGSGGLFYNEQFF
d_call: -; v_call: TRBV7-8; clone_size: many; j_call: TRBJ2-7; cdr3_nt: TGTGCCAGCAGCCCCCGGGACGGAGCCTACGAGCAGTACTTC; cdr3_aa: CASSPRDGAYEQYF
d_call: -; v_call: TRBV29-1; clone_size: many; j_call: TRBJ2-4; cdr3_nt: TGCAGCGTTGAAGACCCCCAGCTACTAGCCAAAAACATTCAGTACTTC; cdr3_aa: CSVEDPQLLAKNIQYF
d_call: TRBD1; v_call: TRBV5-1; clone_size: few; j_call: TRBJ2-2; cdr3_nt: TGCGCCAGCAGAGTGGGACAGGGGCACACCGGGGAGCTGTTTTTT; cdr3_aa: CASRVGQGHTGELFF
d_call: -; v_call: TRBV4-3; clone_size: many; j_call: TRBJ2-1; cdr3_nt: TGCGCCAGCAGCCCGAGGACACGGGAAGGCAATGAGCAGTTCTTC; cdr3_aa: CASSPRTREGNEQFF
d_call: -; v_call: TRBV22-1; clone_size: few; j_call: TRBJ2-3; cdr3_nt: TGTCCTGGGAGCGGACTAGCCCGTCGCACAGATACGCAGTATTTT; cdr3_aa: CPGSGLARRTDTQYF
d_call: -; v_call: TRBV5-6; clone_size: many; j_call: TRBJ1-1; cdr3_nt: TGTGCCAGCAGCTTGGGCTTCTTGGAAGCTTTCTTT; cdr3_aa: CASSLGFLEAFF
d_call: -; v_call: TRBV29-1; clone_size: -; j_call: TRBJ2-1; cdr3_nt: TGCAGCGTTGACAGGGGAGGGCCCTACAATGAGCAGTTCTTC; cdr3_aa: CSVDRGGPYNEQFF
d_call: -; v_call: TRBV4-3; clone_size: few; j_call: TRBJ2-2; cdr3_nt: TGCGCCAGCAGCCAGGGTGTACGGGCCGGGGAGCTGTTTTTT; cdr3_aa: CASSQGVRAGELFF
d_call: TRBD1; v_call: TRBV20-1; clone_size: -; j_call: TRBJ1-5; cdr3_nt: TGCAGTGCCAGGGACAGAACCAATCAGCCCCAGCATTTT; cdr3_aa: CSARDRTNQPQHF
d_call: TRBD1; v_call: TRBV9; clone_size: -; j_call: TRBJ1-1; cdr3_nt: TGTGCCAGCAGCCCTTCGGACAGGACTGAAGCTTTCTTT; cdr3_aa: CASSPSDRTEAFF
d_call: -; v_call: TRBV7-2; clone_size: few; j_call: TRBJ2-5; cdr3_nt: TGTGCCAGCAGCTCGCCTAGCTTGGAGACCCAGTACTTC; cdr3_aa: CASSSPSLETQYF
d_call: -; v_call: TRBV6-1; clone_size: -; j_call: TRBJ2-3; cdr3_nt: TGTGCCAGCCCACCTAGCCTCCTCACAGATACGCAGTATTTT; cdr3_aa: CASPPSLLTDTQYF
d_call: -; v_call: TRBV9; clone_size: many; j_call: TRBJ2-1; cdr3_nt: TGTGCCAGCAGCTTAAGAGCGGACAATGAGCAGTTCTTC; cdr3_aa: CASSLRADNEQFF
d_call: -; v_call: TRBV20-1; clone_size: -; j_call: TRBJ1-3; cdr3_nt: TGCAGTGCTAGAGATCCTCCAGGCCTAGGGCTCAACACCATATATTTT; cdr3_aa: CSARDPPGLGLNTIYF
d_call: -; v_call: TRBV12-3/TRBV12-4; clone_size: few; j_call: TRBJ2-1; cdr3_nt: TGTGCCAGCAGTTTTATGCTACCCCGCTACAATGAGCAGTTCTTC; cdr3_aa: CASSFMLPRYNEQFF
d_call: TRBD2; v_call: TRBV3-1; clone_size: -; j_call: TRBJ2-3; cdr3_nt: TGTGCCAGCAGGAGGCTAGCGGGAGAAAATACGCAGTATTTT; cdr3_aa: CASRRLAGENTQYF
d_call: TRBD1; v_call: TRBV27; clone_size: few; j_call: TRBJ1-1; cdr3_nt: TGTGCCAGCAGAGCAGGGGGCTCAGGCACTGAAGCTTTCTTT; cdr3_aa: CASRAGGSGTEAFF